Shown below are 31 T cell receptor beta chains from a single sample sequenced in a study of monozygotic twins with inflammatory bowel disease. TCRdb reprocessed the 5' RACE reads; each CDR3 protein has one entry and no DNA is given. The clone table shows a few hundred thousand distinct CDR3 sequences, with the ten largest holding 2% to 3%. Sequencing input: blood. The receptors were sampled from a human donor with ulcerative colitis or Crohn's disease, or a healthy co-twin of an affected twin (not recorded which).

The rearrangement joins TRBV7-9 to TRBJ1-3; checking the TCRdb D call of TRBD1 is not possible without DNA. This CDR3 is built from 15 residues. Germline V gene sequence: CDR1 SEHNR, CDR2 FQNEAQ (reference sequence). The CDR3 is CASSLTQGAGNTIYF. Full variable domain (missing parts from reference TRBV7-9 and TRBJ1-3): DTGVSQNPRHKITKRGQNVTFRCDPISEHNRLYWYRQTLGQGPEFLTYFQNEAQLEKSRLLSDRFSAERPKGSFSTLEIQRTEQGDSAMYLCASSLTQGAGNTIYFGEGSWLTVV.

The rearrangement uses TRBV6-5 and TRBJ1-1; checking the TCRdb D call of TRBD1 is not possible without DNA. CDR3 length: 16 amino acids. Germline CDR1 and CDR2: MNHEY and SVGAGI. CDR3 loop: CASRGHTVGDFTEAFF.

V and J are TRBV18 and TRBJ2-1; TCRdb returns TRBD1, unconfirmable since there is no DNA. Germline V gene sequence: CDR1 KGHSH, CDR2 LQKENI. This CDR3 is 15 amino acids long. The CDR3 here is CVSSLTGTGHNEQFF.

The J gene is TRBJ1-1, the V gene TRBV6-1; the TCRdb D gene call, TRBD1, has no DNA to confirm it. The CDR3 runs to 16 residues. CDR1 MNHNS and CDR2 SASEGT come from the germline V gene. The CDR3 is CATHPSGTGLKTEAFF.

The chain links TRBV29-1 to TRBJ2-7; as DNA is missing, the TRBD1 call by TCRdb cannot be tested. Germline CDR1 and CDR2: SQVTM and ANQGSEA. This CDR3 has 13 residues. CDR3 amino acids: CSVVDRGSYEQYF.

The rearrangement uses TRBV7-2 and TRBJ2-5. The CDR3 totals 13 residues. Per germline, CDR1 SGHTA and CDR2 FQGNSA. CDR3 amino acids: CASSPSGQETQYF.

This sequence joins TRBV25-1 and TRBJ2-7; TCRdb selects TRBD1, and the lack of DNA leaves this call unchecked. This CDR3 has 14 residues. Germline values: CDR1 MGHDK, CDR2 SYGVNS. This CDR3 is CASREQGSAYEQYF.

The chain combines TRBV27 with TRBJ2-3; without DNA, the TCRdb call of TRBD2 cannot be checked. The CDR3 length is 17 residues. Germline CDR1 reads MNHEY; CDR2 reads SMNVEV (reference sequence). This CDR3 reads CASSLRTSGKFTDTQYF.

This sequence joins TRBV7-3 and TRBJ2-3; with no DNA, the TCRdb D assignment of TRBD1 cannot be verified. CDR3 length equals 17 residues. Germline-derived CDR1 and CDR2 are SGHTA and FQGTGA. CDR3 in amino acids: CASSLGGQGTFPDTQYF.

The chain couples TRBV7-3 to TRBJ2-1; the TCRdb D gene call, TRBD2, has no DNA to confirm it. Germline assignment: CDR1 SGHTA and CDR2 FQGTGA. The CDR3 contains 15 residues. CDR3 protein: CASSPAGSRENEQFF.

The J gene is TRBJ1-4, the V gene TRBV7-8; there is no DNA to check the TCRdb D call of TRBD1. Germline CDR1 SGHVS, CDR2 FQNEAQ. The CDR3 is made up of 17 amino acids. This CDR3 is CASSLGPGTGKNEKLFF.

This chain connects TRBV4-2 to TRBJ1-1; the D gene TCRdb calls, TRBD1, cannot be checked with no DNA. Germline CDR1 is LGHNA and CDR2 is YNFKEQ. The CDR3 extends over 15 amino acids. This chain's CDR3 is CASSHVTGLATEAFF.

This chain links TRBV20-1 with TRBJ2-4; without DNA, the TCRdb call of TRBD2 cannot be checked. CDR3 length equals 15 residues. CDR1 and CDR2 (germline): DFQATT, SNEGSKA (reference sequence). CDR3 protein: CSARDVRDSVNIQYF.

The chain links TRBV5-1 to TRBJ2-5. The CDR3 loop spans 14 amino acids. Germline loops: CDR1 SGHRS, CDR2 YFSETQ. The CDR3 loop reads CASSFQHSQETQYF.

The chain is built from TRBV12-3 or TRBV12-4 and TRBJ1-2; TCRdb indicates TRBD1, and absent DNA this call remains unverified. The CDR3 length is 14 residues. The CDR3 here is CASSLGTGFNGYTF.

The V and J genes are TRBV3-1 and TRBJ2-5; absent DNA, TCRdb's TRBD1 call cannot be checked. Germline values: CDR1 LGHDT, CDR2 YNNKEL (reference sequence). This CDR3 comprises 14 residues. The CDR3 sequence is CASSQVDGEETQYF.

The rearrangement links TRBV10-3 to TRBJ2-2; the TCRdb call, TRBD1, lacks DNA for checking. The CDR3 loop spans 14 amino acids. Germline loops: CDR1 ENHRY, CDR2 SYGVKD. This CDR3 reads CAATGRENTGELFF.

The chain uses TRBV12-3 or TRBV12-4 and TRBJ2-1; TCRdb outputs TRBD2, but without DNA this stays unchecked. The CDR3 has 14 residues. CDR3 loop: CASRGLAGGTKQFF.

V gene TRBV7-2 combines with J gene TRBJ1-5; TCRdb calls TRBD1, which cannot be checked without DNA. The CDR3 runs 14 residues. CDR1 and CDR2 (germline): SGHTA, FQGNSA. CDR3: CASSLGGYLQPQHF.

The rearrangement joins TRBV18 to TRBJ2-4; TCRdb's D call, TRBD1, is unchecked because there is no DNA. The germline V gene has CDR1 KGHSH and CDR2 LQKENI. This CDR3 has 18 residues. CDR3: CASSPPPTWQLGENIQYF.

The chain joins TRBV7-2 to TRBJ2-1; the TCRdb call, TRBD2, lacks DNA for checking. CDR3 length: 16 amino acids. Germline V gives CDR1 SGHTA, CDR2 FQGNSA. The CDR3 reads CASSLAISGSYNEQFF.

This chain connects TRBV6-1 to TRBJ1-2. This CDR3 region has 11 residues. The germline V gene encodes CDR1 MNHNS and CDR2 SASEGT. CDR3 sequence reads: CASRPAYGYTF.

The gene calls are TRBV7-8 and TRBJ2-7; TCRdb designates TRBD2, a call that cannot be tested without DNA. The germline V gene has CDR1 SGHVS and CDR2 FQNEAQ. The CDR3 covers 19 residues. This CDR3 reads CASSFVRVGRGGTEYEQYF.

This sequence joins TRBV19 and TRBJ2-4; the TCRdb call, TRBD1, lacks DNA for checking. CDR1 and CDR2 from the germline V gene are LNHDA and SQIVND (reference sequence). CDR3 size: 15 residues. CDR3 residues: CASSARPGQQNIQYF. The entire variable domain, with the rest obtained from reference TRBV19 and TRBJ2-4, is as follows: DGGITQSPKYLFRKEGQNVTLSCEQNLNHDAMYWYRQDPGQGLRLIYYSQIVNDFQKGDIAEGYSVSREKKESFPLTVTSAQKNPTAFYLCASSARPGQQNIQYFGAGTRLSVL.

This chain links TRBV6-5 with TRBJ1-2; the D call of TRBD1 rests on TCRdb alone, since no DNA is present to check it. The CDR3 is 16 amino acids. Germline lookup yields CDR1 MNHEY and CDR2 SVGAGI. The CDR3 is CASSYQLDRPNYGYTF.

The gene calls are TRBV20-1 and TRBJ1-4. The germline V gene encodes CDR1 DFQATT and CDR2 SNEGSKA (reference sequence). The CDR3 length is 12 residues. The CDR3 region is CSARDGPFKLFF.

The V call is TRBV5-1, the J call TRBJ2-2; there is no DNA to check the TCRdb D call of TRBD1. This CDR3 has 15 residues. Germline values: CDR1 SGHRS, CDR2 YFSETQ. The CDR3 protein is CASTTGTANTGELFF.

This chain joins TRBV27 and TRBJ2-7; with no DNA, the TCRdb D assignment of TRBD2 cannot be verified. This CDR3 has 16 residues. CDR1 is MNHEY and CDR2 is SMNVEV in the germline V gene (reference sequence). The CDR3 here is CASRILTSGTQYEQYF.

The chain is built from TRBV6-5 and TRBJ1-2. Germline CDR1 MNHEY, CDR2 SVGAGI. This CDR3 is 15 amino acids long. CDR3 amino acids: CASSLTSGRGSGYTF.

The chain has TRBV7-2 and TRBJ2-1; TCRdb selects TRBD1, and the lack of DNA leaves this call unchecked. Germline V lookup: CDR1 SGHTA, CDR2 FQGNSA. The CDR3 extends over 15 amino acids. The CDR3 loop is CASSIMGQPQNEQFF.

The chain employs TRBV11-2 and TRBJ2-5; the D gene TCRdb calls, TRBD1, cannot be checked with no DNA. This CDR3 comprises 20 residues. Germline values: CDR1 SGHAT, CDR2 FQNNGV. This CDR3 is CASSLVSIGTGQEGKETQYF.